This is a list of T cell receptor beta chains from one sample in a study of blood T cells in healthy people across ages. From the 5' RACE reads, TCRdb called clonotypes with MiXCR, one entry per CDR3 protein. The profile shows about 1.8 million distinct CDR3 sequences, roughly 49% of them singletons. The sequenced material came from blood. The source is a woman aged 40 to 50 in good health. The CDR3 runs from the conserved cysteine through the conserved F or W.

NA TRBV20-1 CSASPDLQETQFF
TRBJ1-4 TRBV2 CASSEGQLEKLFF
TRBJ2-1 TRBV9 CASSSDLKSFSYNEQFF
TRBJ1-2 TRBV6-6 CASTNLGDEEDGYTF
TRBJ1-5 TRBV20-1 CSAPAGGYSNQPQHF
TRBJ2-1 TRBV7-2 CASSLAGAGGGNEQFF
TRBJ2-3 TRBV7-2 CASSSKAGGTDTQYF
TRBJ2-1 TRBV24-1 CATSDQDRVSNEQFF
TRBJ1-5 TRBV20-1 CSAKDRVSNQPQHF
TRBJ2-3 TRBV6-2/TRBV6-3 CASNYGPDTQYF
TRBJ2-7 TRBV20-1 CSARGSGGYEQYF
TRBJ2-5 TRBV2 CASSEGGPILRETQYF
TRBJ2-7 TRBV11-1 CASSLDARALRSEQYF
NA TRBV15 CATSRDRQGGLETQYF
TRBJ2-5 TRBV18 CASSPSRGTEEQYF
TRBJ1-2 TRBV12-3/TRBV12-4 CASTYSGTRGGYGYTF
TRBJ1-2 TRBV15 CATSRRDNYGYTF
TRBJ2-5 TRBV20-1 CSATSRQGWETQYF
TRBJ1-5 TRBV6-1 CAGGQGVGNQPQHF
TRBJ1-4 TRBV4-1 CASSLQGPNEKLFF
TRBJ1-2 TRBV5-6 CASSLPRQLYYGYTF
TRBJ2-1 TRBV13 CASSLRDGPYNEQFF
TRBJ2-7 TRBV6-1 CASSQRTDAYEQYF
TRBJ1-5 TRBV6-5 CASRSGQAQPQHF
TRBJ2-7 TRBV28 CASRPTGFSYEQYF
TRBJ2-4 TRBV6-2/TRBV6-3 CASSGQGRVMTKNIQYF
TRBJ2-1 TRBV7-2 CASSRNPGNSYNEQFF
TRBJ2-1 TRBV7-2 CASSLASGGCYNEQFF
TRBJ1-2 TRBV2 CASNRNYGYTF
TRBJ2-2 TRBV4-3 CASRGTGLSGELFF
TRBJ1-4 TRBV25-1 CASSERGGATNEKLFF
TRBJ2-5 TRBV24-1 CATSRGQVQETQYF
TRBJ2-5 TRBV4-1 CASSLTSGGAGGTQYF
TRBJ2-1 TRBV20-1 CSAALLGGQTGEQFF
TRBJ2-1 TRBV27 CASRPQTGRSYNEQFF
TRBJ2-1 TRBV12-3/TRBV12-4 CASTKRGLIYNEQFF
NA TRBV29-1 CSVGSDVEQYF
TRBJ1-1 TRBV20-1 CSALQLNTEAFF
TRBJ1-1 TRBV10-3 CAISPERVNTEAFF
TRBJ1-2 TRBV7-2 CASSPPASRSYGYTF
TRBJ1-1 TRBV10-3 CAISEKQGNTEAFF
TRBJ2-1 TRBV13 CASVRGARSEQFF
TRBJ1-2 TRBV10-3 CAISEGQGINYGYTF
TRBJ1-1 TRBV7-3 CASSPIPGTEAFF
TRBJ1-2 TRBV7-2 CASSLVQRNYGYTF
TRBJ1-2 TRBV20-1 CVPGRAVGYTF
TRBJ2-3 TRBV12-3/TRBV12-4 CASTPAGSTDTQYF
TRBJ2-1 TRBV6-2/TRBV6-3 CASSYGTSGFYNEQFF
TRBJ2-1 TRBV27 CASSLSGQAGYNEQFF
TRBJ1-6 TRBV4-2 CASSQDESPTLYNSPLHF
TRBJ1-2 TRBV4-3 CASSQDPVPANYGYTF
TRBJ2-1 TRBV20-1 CSARERRGNYNEQFF
TRBJ2-5 TRBV27 CASIRAPGSVQETQYF
TRBJ2-3 TRBV27 CASLRQGTQYF
TRBJ1-6 TRBV6-4 CASSDGTDRRSPLHF
TRBJ2-1 TRBV10-3 CATLAGNNEQFF
TRBJ2-4 TRBV7-2 CASSPAGTTVKNIQYF